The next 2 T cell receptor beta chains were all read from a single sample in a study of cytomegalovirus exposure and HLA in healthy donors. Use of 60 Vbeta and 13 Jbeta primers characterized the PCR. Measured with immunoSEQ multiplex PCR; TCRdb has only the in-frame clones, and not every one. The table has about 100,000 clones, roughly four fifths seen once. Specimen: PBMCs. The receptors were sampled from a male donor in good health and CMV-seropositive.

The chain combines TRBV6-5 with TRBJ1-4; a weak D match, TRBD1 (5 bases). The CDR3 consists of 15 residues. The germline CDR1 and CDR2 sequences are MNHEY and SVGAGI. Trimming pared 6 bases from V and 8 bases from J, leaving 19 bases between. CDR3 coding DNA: TGTGCCAGCAGCTCCGCATCCCTTAGGGGAGAAAAACTGTTTTTT. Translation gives CASSSASLRGEKLFF.

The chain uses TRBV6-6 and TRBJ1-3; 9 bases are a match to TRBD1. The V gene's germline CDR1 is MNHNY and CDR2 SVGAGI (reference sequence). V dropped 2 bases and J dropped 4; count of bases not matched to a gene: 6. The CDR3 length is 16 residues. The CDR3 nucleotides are TGTGCCAGCAGTTACCCCAGGACAGGGGTCGGAAACACCATATATTTT. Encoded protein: CASSYPRTGVGNTIYF.